This record looks at one TCR beta chain sequence and its context. This specimen belongs to a study of blood T cell repertoires in COVID-19. Overall study context: The United States, Italy and Spain were the sources of the acute and convalescent COVID-19 samples. PBMCs, B-cell-depleted T cells, or T cells provided the cDNA or gDNA that made up the material.

Original data processing: From reference gene primer amplification, estimates of nucleated cell counts were derived. This table comes from immunoSEQ multiplex PCR, and its TCRdb copy is limited to in-frame clones, with some not included. Clone size and the V and J calls come from that table; the DNA yielded D and trimming. The repertoire holds around 250,000 clones, with around nine tenths as singletons. This CDR3 comprises 17 residues. The V gene end was trimmed by 8 bases and the J gene end by 3 bases; junction bases not matched to a gene: 14. The germline CDR1 and CDR2 sequences are MNHEY and SMNVEV (reference sequence). Cohorts were determined from participant-reported clinical history.

Material: PBMCs or T cells enriched from blood (not recorded which). This chain connects TRBV27 to TRBJ2-3; 10 positions agree with TRBD2. This TCR derives from a woman aged 50 to 65 who had recovered from COVID-19. CDR3 region: CASGYRSSGSLTDTQYF. The CDR3, as DNA: TGTGCCAGCGGGTACCGTTCTAGCGGGAGCCTGACAGATACGCAGTATTTT.